Each of the 15 T cell receptor beta chains below was sequenced from the same sample in a study of blood T cell repertoires in COVID-19. Generated by immunoSEQ multiplex PCR, the TCRdb table keeps only in-frame clones and is missing some. The table lists 150,000 to 200,000 clones, about 86% of them singletons. Sequenced: peripheral blood. The receptors stem from a human donor with acute or convalescent COVID-19. The donor label of this sample is uncertain.

The chain is built from TRBV28 and TRBJ2-3; D remains ambiguous. The length of the CDR3 is 16 residues. Germline V gives CDR1 MDHEN, CDR2 SYDVKM. Trimming took 3 bases from V and 2 from J, leaving 15 bases between them. The CDR3 sequence: CASSFFSVRYTDTQYF. The CDR3 DNA reads as TGTGCCAGCAGTTTCTTCAGCGTGCGGTACACAGATACGCAGTATTTT. The full variable domain, completed using reference TRBV28 and TRBJ2-3, is DVKVTQSSRYLVKRTGEKVFLECVQDMDHENMFWYRQDPGLGLRLIYFSYDVKMKEKGDIPEGYSVSREKKERFSLILESASTNQTSMYLCASSFFSVRYTDTQYFGPGTRLTVL.

V gene TRBV6-5 combines with J gene TRBJ2-5; a possible D gene is TRBD1 (7 bases). V lost 6 bases, J lost 5 bases, and 13 bases lay in between. The CDR3 consists of 13 residues. Looked up from germline, CDR1 is MNHEY and CDR2 is SVGAGI. CDR3 protein: CASRVQGRETQYF. The CDR3 bases are TGTGCCAGCAGGGTACAGGGGAGGGAGACCCAGTACTTC.

This rearrangement joins TRBV30 to TRBJ1-2, with 8 bases lining up with TRBD1. The CDR3 runs to 14 residues. Germline V CDR1 and CDR2: GTSNPN, SVGIG (reference sequence). V trimming: 1 base; J trimming: 8 bases; junction bases outside the gene matches: 9. In DNA, the CDR3 is TGTGCCTGGAGTGGGTACCAGGGGGCGGGCGGCTACACCTTC. It translates to CAWSGYQGAGGYTF.

This clone was picked up one time. The chain uses TRBV28 and TRBJ2-1, with 7 bases identical to TRBD2. CDR3 size: 15 residues. The J segment lost 4 bases and the V segment lost 3 bases, leaving 6 bases of the junction unmatched. Germline-derived CDR1 and CDR2 are MDHEN and SYDVKM. This chain's CDR3 is CASSLGRELYNEQFF. The CDR3 DNA sequence: TGTGCCAGCAGTTTGGGGCGGGAGTTGTACAATGAGCAGTTCTTC.

J is TRBJ2-5 and V is TRBV6-2 or TRBV6-3; D call uncertain. Germline CDR1 and CDR2: MNHEY and SVGEGT. The CDR3 runs 13 residues. V lost 7 bases and J lost 1, with 10 bases in between. CDR3 nucleotide sequence: TGTGCCAGCACCCCTCCAGGCCAAGAGACCCAGTACTTC. Encoded protein: CASTPPGQETQYF.

The chain employs TRBV11-2 and TRBJ2-3, with 9 bases fitting TRBD2. Looked up from germline, CDR1 is SGHAT and CDR2 is FQNNGV. This CDR3 comprises 15 residues. Germline trimming cut 2 bases from V and 5 bases from J; bases unmatched to any gene: 5. The CDR3 loop reads CASSLLGLALDTQYF. The CDR3 DNA sequence: TGTGCCAGCAGCTTATTGGGACTAGCACTAGATACGCAGTATTTT.

This clone showed up just once. The V gene is TRBV6-5, the J gene TRBJ2-1, with 8 bases matching TRBD2. Per germline, CDR1 MNHEY and CDR2 SVGAGI. The CDR3 extends over 15 amino acids. With V trimmed by 8 bases and J by 0 bases, 6 bases remained unmatched. CDR3 in amino acids: CASEAGGLSYNEQFF. The CDR3 coding sequence is TGTGCCAGCGAGGCGGGGGGCCTCTCCTACAATGAGCAGTTCTTC.

With respect to this clone: A junction end diverges from the germline sequence, so it may reflect a read error. V gene TRBV23-1 combines with J gene TRBJ2-7, with TRBD1 identical over 9 bases. TRBV23-1 is an ORF, with its function uncertain. This CDR3 is 17 amino acids long. Here the CDR3 reads CASSESPGQGSSYEQYF. The CDR3 bases are TGCGCCAGCAGTGAATCCCCCGGACAGGGGAGTTCCTACGAGCAGTACTTC.

The chain couples TRBV5-4 to TRBJ1-1; tentatively, D is TRBD1 (6 bases). In germline, CDR1 is SGHNT, CDR2 YYREEE (reference sequence). The V and J ends lost 4 bases and 1 base respectively, with 11 bases between them. CDR3 size: 14 residues. In nucleotides, the CDR3 is TGTGCCAGCAGCCTCCAAGGGGGGAACACTGAAGCTTTCTTT. This encodes CASSLQGGNTEAFF.

As DNA, the CDR3 is TGCGCCAGCAGCGCGGGGGGAGCCCCTAATGAAAAACTGTTTTTT. It yields the protein CASSAGGAPNEKLFF. V gene TRBV5-1 combines with J gene TRBJ1-4; the D gene is possibly TRBD1 (5 bases). The CDR3 has 15 amino acids. Germline-derived CDR1 and CDR2 are SGHRS and YFSETQ. The V end was cut by 4 bases, the J end by 3 bases, with 13 bases between.

V and J are TRBV27 and TRBJ2-3; 7 nucleotides agree with TRBD2. The CDR3 contains 18 residues. V gave up 2 bases and J gave up 0 bases; unmatched junction bases: 11. The germline V gene encodes CDR1 MNHEY and CDR2 SMNVEV (reference sequence). DNA for the CDR3: TGTGCCAGCAGTTTACGCGGGTGGAGCGGGACTAGCACAGATACGCAGTATTTT. It specifies CASSLRGWSGTSTDTQYF.

The chain is built from TRBV28 and TRBJ2-1, with 7 bases lining up with TRBD1. Germline V gene data show CDR1 as MDHEN and CDR2 as SYDVKM. V shed 2 bases and J 9 bases; nucleotides not matched to a gene: 10. This CDR3 is 15 amino acids long. CDR3 residues: CASSLSGQAVGEQFF. In DNA, the CDR3 is TGTGCCAGCAGTTTAAGCGGACAGGCCGTCGGTGAGCAGTTCTTC.

The chain uses TRBV7-3 and TRBJ1-2; tentative D call: TRBD1 (5 bases). The CDR3 has 13 residues. V lost 5 bases to trimming and J lost 4 bases, with 11 bases between them. CDR1 is SGHTA and CDR2 is FQGTGA in the germline V gene. In DNA form, the CDR3 reads TGTGCCAGCAGCCGAGGGACTGCCTATGGCTACACCTTC. It specifies CASSRGTAYGYTF. The full variable domain, completed using reference TRBV7-3 and TRBJ1-2, is GAGVSQTPSNKVTEKGKYVELRCDPISGHTALYWYRQSLGQGPEFLIYFQGTGAADDSGLPNDRFFAVRPEGSVSTLKIQRTERGDSAVYLCASSRGTAYGYTFGSGTRLTVV.

CDR3 nucleotides: TGCGCCAGCAGCCTCACTAGCGGGAGGGCAACCTACAATGAGCAGTTCTTC. Translating gives CASSLTSGRATYNEQFF. The rearrangement links TRBV5-1 to TRBJ2-1; 13 bases are shared with TRBD2. Germline lookup yields CDR1 SGHRS and CDR2 YFSETQ. V shed 4 bases, J shed 2 bases, and the junction held 6 bases outside the gene matches. This CDR3 has 17 residues.

The rearrangement joins TRBV6-5 to TRBJ1-1; the D gene is possibly TRBD1 (5 bases). The CDR3 runs 15 residues. V was shortened by 0 bases and J by 0 bases, with 8 bases between the two germline ends. CDR1 and CDR2 from the germline V gene are MNHEY and SVGAGI. CDR3 nucleotide sequence: TGTGCCAGCAGTTACTCGAACAGGCTGAACACTGAAGCTTTCTTT. Translated: CASSYSNRLNTEAFF.